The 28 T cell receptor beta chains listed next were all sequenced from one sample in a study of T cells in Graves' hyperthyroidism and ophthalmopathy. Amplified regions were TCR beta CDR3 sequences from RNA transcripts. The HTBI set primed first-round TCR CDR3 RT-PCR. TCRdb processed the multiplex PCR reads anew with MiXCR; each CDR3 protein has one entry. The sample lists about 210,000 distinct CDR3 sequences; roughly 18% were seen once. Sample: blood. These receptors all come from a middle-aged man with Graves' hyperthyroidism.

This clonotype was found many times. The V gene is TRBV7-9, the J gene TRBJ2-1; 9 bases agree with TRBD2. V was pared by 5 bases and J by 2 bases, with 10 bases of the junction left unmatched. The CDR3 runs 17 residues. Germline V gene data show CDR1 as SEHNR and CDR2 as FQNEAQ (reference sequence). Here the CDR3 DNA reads TGTGCCAGCAGCCAGGGGCGGTGGACTAGCGCCTACAATGAGCAGTTCTTC. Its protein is CASSQGRWTSAYNEQFF.

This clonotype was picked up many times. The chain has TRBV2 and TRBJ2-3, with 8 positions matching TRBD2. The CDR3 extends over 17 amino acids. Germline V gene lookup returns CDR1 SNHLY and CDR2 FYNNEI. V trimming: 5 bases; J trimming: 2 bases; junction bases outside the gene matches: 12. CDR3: CASSLTRTSRHTDTQYF. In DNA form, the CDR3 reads TGTGCCAGCAGTCTCACCCGGACTAGCAGACACACAGATACGCAGTATTTT.

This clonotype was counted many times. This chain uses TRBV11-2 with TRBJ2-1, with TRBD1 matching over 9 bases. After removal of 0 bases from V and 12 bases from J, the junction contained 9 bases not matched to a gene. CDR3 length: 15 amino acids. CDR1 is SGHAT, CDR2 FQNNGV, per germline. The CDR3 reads CASSLDRQGGPRQFF. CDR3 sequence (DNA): TGTGCCAGCAGCTTAGATAGACAGGGGGGGCCTAGGCAGTTCTTC.

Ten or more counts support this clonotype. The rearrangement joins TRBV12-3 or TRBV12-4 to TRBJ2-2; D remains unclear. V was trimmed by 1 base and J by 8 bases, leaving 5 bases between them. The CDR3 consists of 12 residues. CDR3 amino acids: CASSLGSGELFF. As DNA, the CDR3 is TGTGCCAGCAGTTTAGGGTCTGGGGAGCTGTTTTTT.

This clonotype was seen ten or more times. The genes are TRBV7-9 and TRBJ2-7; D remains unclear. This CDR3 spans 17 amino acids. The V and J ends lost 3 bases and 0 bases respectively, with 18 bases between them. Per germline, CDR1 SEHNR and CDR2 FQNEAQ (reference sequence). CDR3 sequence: CASSLATGWIGSYEQYF. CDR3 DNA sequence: TGTGCCAGCAGCTTGGCCACCGGCTGGATCGGCTCCTACGAGCAGTACTTC.

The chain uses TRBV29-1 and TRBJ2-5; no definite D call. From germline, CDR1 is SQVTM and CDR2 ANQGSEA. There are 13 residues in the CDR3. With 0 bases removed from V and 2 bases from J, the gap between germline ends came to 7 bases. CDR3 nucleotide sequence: TGCAGCGTTGAAGATCCCGAACAAGAGACCCAGTACTTC. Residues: CSVEDPEQETQYF.

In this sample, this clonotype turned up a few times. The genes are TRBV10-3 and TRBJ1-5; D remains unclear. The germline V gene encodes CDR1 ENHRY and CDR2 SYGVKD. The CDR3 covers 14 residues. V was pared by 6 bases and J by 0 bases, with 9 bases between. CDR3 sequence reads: CAISDSYSNQPQHF. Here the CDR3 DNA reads TGTGCCATCAGCGATAGTTATAGCAATCAGCCCCAGCATTTT.

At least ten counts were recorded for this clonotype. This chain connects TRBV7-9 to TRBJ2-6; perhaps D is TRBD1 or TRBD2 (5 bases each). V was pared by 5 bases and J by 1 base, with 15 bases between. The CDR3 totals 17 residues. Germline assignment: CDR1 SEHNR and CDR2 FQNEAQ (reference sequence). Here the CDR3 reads CASSPRDGASGANVLTF. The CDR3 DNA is TGTGCCAGCAGCCCAAGGGACGGAGCTTCTGGGGCCAACGTCCTGACTTTC.

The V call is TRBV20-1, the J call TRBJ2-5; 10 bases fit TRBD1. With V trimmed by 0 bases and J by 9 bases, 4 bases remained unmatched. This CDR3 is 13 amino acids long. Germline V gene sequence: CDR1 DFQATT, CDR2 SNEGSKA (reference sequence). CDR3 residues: CSARDYGQGAQYF. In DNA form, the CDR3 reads TGCAGTGCTAGAGATTATGGACAGGGGGCCCAGTACTTC.

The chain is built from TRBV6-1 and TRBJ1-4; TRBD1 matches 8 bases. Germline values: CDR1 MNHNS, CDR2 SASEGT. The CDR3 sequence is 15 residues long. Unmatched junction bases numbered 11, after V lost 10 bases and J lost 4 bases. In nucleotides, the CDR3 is TGTGCCACACCCCCAAGGGGACAGGATAATGAAAAACTGTTTTTT. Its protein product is CATPPRGQDNEKLFF.

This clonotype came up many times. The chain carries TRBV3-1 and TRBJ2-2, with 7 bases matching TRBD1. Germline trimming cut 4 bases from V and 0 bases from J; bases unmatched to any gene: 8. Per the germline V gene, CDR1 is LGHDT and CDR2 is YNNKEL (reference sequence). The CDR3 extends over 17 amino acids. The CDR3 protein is CASSPSLDRANTGELFF. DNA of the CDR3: TGTGCCAGCAGCCCATCCCTTGACAGGGCGAACACCGGGGAGCTGTTTTTT. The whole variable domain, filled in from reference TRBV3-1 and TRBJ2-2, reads DTAVSQTPKYLVTQMGNDKSIKCEQNLGHDTMYWYKQDSKKFLKIMFSYNNKELIINETVPNRFSPKSPDKAHLNLHINSLELGDSAVYFCASSPSLDRANTGELFFGEGSRLTVL.

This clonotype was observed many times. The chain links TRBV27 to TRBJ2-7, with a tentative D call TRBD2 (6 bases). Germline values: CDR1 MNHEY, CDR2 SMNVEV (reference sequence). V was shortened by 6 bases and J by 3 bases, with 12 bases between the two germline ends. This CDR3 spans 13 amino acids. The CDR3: CASSGGPLYEQYF. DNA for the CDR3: TGTGCCAGCAGCGGGGGACCCCTCTACGAGCAGTACTTC.

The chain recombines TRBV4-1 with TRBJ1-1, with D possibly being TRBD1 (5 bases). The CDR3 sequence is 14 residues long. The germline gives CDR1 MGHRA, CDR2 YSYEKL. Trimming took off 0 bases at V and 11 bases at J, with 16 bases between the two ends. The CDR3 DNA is TGCGCCAGCAGCCAAGAACCAGGGTTCTCGGAGGCTTTCTTT. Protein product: CASSQEPGFSEAFF.

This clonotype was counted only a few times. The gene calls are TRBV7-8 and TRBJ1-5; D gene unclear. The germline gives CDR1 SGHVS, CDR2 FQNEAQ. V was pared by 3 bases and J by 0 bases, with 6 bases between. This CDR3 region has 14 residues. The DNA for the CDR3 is TGTGCCAGCAGCTTCGACATTAGCAATCAGCCCCAGCATTTT. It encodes CASSFDISNQPQHF.

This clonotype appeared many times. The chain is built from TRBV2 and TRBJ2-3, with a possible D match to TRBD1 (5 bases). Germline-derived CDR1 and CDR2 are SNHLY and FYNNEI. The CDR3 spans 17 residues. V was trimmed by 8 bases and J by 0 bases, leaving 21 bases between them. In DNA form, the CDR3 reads TGTGCCAGCGAGGACCCGGACAAATCCATGAGCACAGATACGCAGTATTTT. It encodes CASEDPDKSMSTDTQYF.

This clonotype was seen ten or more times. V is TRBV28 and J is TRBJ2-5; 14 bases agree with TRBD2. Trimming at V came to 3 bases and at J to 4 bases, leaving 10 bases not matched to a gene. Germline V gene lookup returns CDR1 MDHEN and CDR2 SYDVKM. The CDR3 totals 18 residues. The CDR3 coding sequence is TGTGCCAGCAGTTTGCGGCGGACTAGCGGGAGGCAGGGAGAGACCCAGTACTTC. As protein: CASSLRRTSGRQGETQYF.

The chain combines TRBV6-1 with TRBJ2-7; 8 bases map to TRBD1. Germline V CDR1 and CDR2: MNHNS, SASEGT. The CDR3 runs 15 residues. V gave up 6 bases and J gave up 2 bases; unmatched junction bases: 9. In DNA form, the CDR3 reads TGTGCCAGCAGAACCGCCGACAGGGGAGCCTACGAGCAGTACTTC. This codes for CASRTADRGAYEQYF.

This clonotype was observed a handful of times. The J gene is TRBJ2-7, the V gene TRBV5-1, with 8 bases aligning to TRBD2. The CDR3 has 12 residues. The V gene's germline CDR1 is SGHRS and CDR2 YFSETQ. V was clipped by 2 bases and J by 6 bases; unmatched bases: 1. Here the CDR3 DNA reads TGCGCCAGCAGCTTTGCGGGGGGCGAGCAGTACTTC. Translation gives CASSFAGGEQYF. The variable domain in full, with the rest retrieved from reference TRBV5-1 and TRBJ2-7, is KAGVTQTPRYLIKTRGQQVTLSCSPISGHRSVSWYQQTPGQGLQFLFEYFSETQRNKGNFPGRFSGRQFSNSRSEMNVSTLELGDSALYLCASSFAGGEQYFGPGTRLTVT.

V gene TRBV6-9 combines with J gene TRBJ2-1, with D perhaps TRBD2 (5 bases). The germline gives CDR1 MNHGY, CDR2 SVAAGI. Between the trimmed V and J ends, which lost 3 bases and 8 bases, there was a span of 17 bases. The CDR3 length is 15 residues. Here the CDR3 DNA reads TGTGCCAGCAGTTACTCGAATAGCGACGGCGATGAGCAGTTCTTC. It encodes CASSYSNSDGDEQFF.

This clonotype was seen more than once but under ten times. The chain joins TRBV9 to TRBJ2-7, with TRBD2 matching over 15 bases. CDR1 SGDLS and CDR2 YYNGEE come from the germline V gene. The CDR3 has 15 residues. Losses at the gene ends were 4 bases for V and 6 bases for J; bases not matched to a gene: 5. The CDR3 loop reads CASSPGTSGRIEQYF. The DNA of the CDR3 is TGTGCCAGCAGCCCTGGGACTAGCGGGAGGATCGAGCAGTACTTC. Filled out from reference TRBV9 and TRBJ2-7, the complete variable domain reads DSGVTQTPKHLITATGQRVTLRCSPRSGDLSVYWYQQSLDQGLQFLIQYYNGEERAKGNILERFSAQQFPDLHSELNLSSLELGDSALYFCASSPGTSGRIEQYFGPGTRLTVT.

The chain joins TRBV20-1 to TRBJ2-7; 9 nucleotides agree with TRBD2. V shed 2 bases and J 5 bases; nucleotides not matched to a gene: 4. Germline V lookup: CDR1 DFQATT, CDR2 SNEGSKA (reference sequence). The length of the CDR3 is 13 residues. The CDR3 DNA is TGCAGTGCTAGACTAGCGGGGAAAAACGAGCAGTACTTC. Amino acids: CSARLAGKNEQYF.

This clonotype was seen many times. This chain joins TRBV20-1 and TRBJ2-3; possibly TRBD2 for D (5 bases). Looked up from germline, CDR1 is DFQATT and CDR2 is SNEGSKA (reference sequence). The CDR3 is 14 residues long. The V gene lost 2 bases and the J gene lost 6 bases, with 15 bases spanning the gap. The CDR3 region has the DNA TGCAGTGCTAGACCGTTGGACTTCCAGGATACGCAGTATTTT. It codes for CSARPLDFQDTQYF.

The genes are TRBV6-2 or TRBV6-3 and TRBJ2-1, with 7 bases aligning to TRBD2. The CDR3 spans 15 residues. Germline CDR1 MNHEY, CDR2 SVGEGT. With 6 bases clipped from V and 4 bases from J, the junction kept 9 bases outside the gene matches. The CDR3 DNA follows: TGTGCCAGCAGCGACGGACTAGTGAGTTACAATGAGCAGTTCTTC. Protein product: CASSDGLVSYNEQFF.

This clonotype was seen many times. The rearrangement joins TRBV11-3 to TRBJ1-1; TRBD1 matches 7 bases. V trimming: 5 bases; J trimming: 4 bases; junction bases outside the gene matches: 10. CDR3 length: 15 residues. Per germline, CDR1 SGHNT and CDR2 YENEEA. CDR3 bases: TGTGCCAGCAGCCGGACCAGGGGGGGGGCCACTGAAGCTTTCTTT. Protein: CASSRTRGGATEAFF.

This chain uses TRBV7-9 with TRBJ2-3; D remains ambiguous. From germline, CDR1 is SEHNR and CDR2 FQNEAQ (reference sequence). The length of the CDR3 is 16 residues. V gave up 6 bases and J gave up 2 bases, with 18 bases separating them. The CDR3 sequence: CASSPFNSYSTDTQYF. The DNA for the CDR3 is TGTGCCAGCAGTCCTTTCAACTCATACTCCACAGATACGCAGTATTTT.

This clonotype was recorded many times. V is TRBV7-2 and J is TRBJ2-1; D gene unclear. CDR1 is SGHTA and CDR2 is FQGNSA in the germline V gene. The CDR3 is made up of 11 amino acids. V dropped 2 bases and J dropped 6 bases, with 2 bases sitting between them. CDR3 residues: CASSLFNEQFF. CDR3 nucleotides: TGTGCCAGCAGCTTATTCAATGAGCAGTTCTTC.

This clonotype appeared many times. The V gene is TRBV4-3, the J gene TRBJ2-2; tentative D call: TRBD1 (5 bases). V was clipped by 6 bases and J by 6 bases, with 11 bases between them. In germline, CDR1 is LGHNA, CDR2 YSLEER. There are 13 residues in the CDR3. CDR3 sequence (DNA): TGCGCCAGCAGTCTACCAGGGTCCGGGGAGCTGTTTTTT. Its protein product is CASSLPGSGELFF.

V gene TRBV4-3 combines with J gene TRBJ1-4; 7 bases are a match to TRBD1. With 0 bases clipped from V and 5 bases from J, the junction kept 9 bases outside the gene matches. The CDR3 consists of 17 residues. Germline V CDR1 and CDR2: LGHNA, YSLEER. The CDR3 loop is CASSQEYRTGDNEKLFF. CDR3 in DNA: TGCGCCAGCAGCCAAGAATATAGGACAGGTGACAATGAAAAACTGTTTTTT.